Presented here are 23 T cell receptor beta chains from one specimen sequenced in a study of blood T cell repertoires in COVID-19. This table comes from immunoSEQ multiplex PCR, and its TCRdb copy is limited to in-frame clones, with some not included. The sample holds about 150,000 clones, around 80% seen once. Sequencing was performed on peripheral blood. The receptors originated from a woman between 45 and 65 years old with acute or convalescent COVID-19.

V and J are TRBV5-1 and TRBJ2-2; perhaps TRBD2 as D (6 bases). The CDR3 spans 13 residues. V was shortened by 4 bases and J by 7 bases, with 11 bases between the two germline ends. Germline CDR1 is SGHRS and CDR2 is YFSETQ. The CDR3: CASSRRGSGELFF. The CDR3, as DNA: TGCGCCAGCAGCCGGAGGGGCAGCGGGGAGCTGTTTTTT.

J is TRBJ2-7 and V is TRBV12-5; D is possibly TRBD1 (6 bases). CDR3 size: 15 residues. Between the trimmed V and J ends, which lost 0 bases and 4 bases, there was a span of 13 bases. The germline gives CDR1 LGHNT, CDR2 FRNRAP. The CDR3 bases are TGTGCTAGTGGTTTGGTGGCAGGGGTCGGATACGAGCAGTACTTC. It codes for CASGLVAGVGYEQYF.

The chain is built from TRBV7-2 and TRBJ1-2; 8 positions match TRBD1. The CDR3 is 14 residues long. The germline CDR1 and CDR2 sequences are SGHTA and FQGNSA. Trimming cost V 4 bases and J 4 bases; bases outside gene matches: 5. The CDR3 sequence is CASSSDRGGYGYTF. CDR3 DNA sequence: TGTGCCAGCAGCTCAGACAGGGGAGGCTATGGCTACACCTTC.

The chain recombines TRBV6-6 with TRBJ1-2, with TRBD1 matching 7 bases. The CDR3 is 12 residues long. Germline V CDR1 and CDR2: MNHNY, SVGAGI (reference sequence). J lost 5 bases, V lost 7 bases, and 4 bases had no gene match. The CDR3 DNA is TGTGCCAGCACAGGGACAGAGTATGGCTACACCTTC. Its translation is CASTGTEYGYTF.

V usage is TRBV27 and J usage is TRBJ1-6, with D unresolved. Germline CDR1 MNHEY, CDR2 SMNVEV (reference sequence). The V end lost 2 bases, the J end lost 7 bases, and 12 bases lay between the germline ends. This CDR3 spans 15 amino acids. In DNA form, the CDR3 reads TGTGCCAGCAGTTTAGCCCCAGGTGTAAATTCACCCCTCCACTTT. It is translated as CASSLAPGVNSPLHF.

The rearrangement uses TRBV18 and TRBJ1-5; TRBD1 matches 10 bases. Trimming removed 0 bases from V and 2 bases from J; junction bases left unmatched: 7. The length of the CDR3 is 18 residues. Germline V gene lookup returns CDR1 KGHSH and CDR2 LQKENI. The CDR3 DNA reads TGTGCCAGCTCACCACCGGGTTCCGGGACAGGGGGCAATCAGCCCCAGCATTTT. It specifies CASSPPGSGTGGNQPQHF.

The genes are TRBV5-4 and TRBJ2-7; D may be TRBD1 (6 bases). The CDR3 covers 14 residues. Germline V CDR1 and CDR2: SGHNT, YYREEE (reference sequence). V was clipped by 4 bases and J by 2 bases, with 13 bases between them. CDR3 amino acids: CASSPEDRTYEQYF. The CDR3 DNA reads as TGTGCCAGCAGCCCCGAGGACAGAACCTACGAGCAGTACTTC. The full variable domain, completed using reference TRBV5-4 and TRBJ2-7, is ETGVTQSPTHLIKTRGQQVTLRCSSQSGHNTVSWYQQALGQGPQFIFQYYREEENGRGNFPPRFSGLQFPNYSSELNVNALELDDSALYLCASSPEDRTYEQYFGPGTRLTVT.

This clone was counted between two and nine times. The chain has TRBV5-1 and TRBJ1-6; the D gene is possibly TRBD1 (6 bases). Per germline, CDR1 SGHRS and CDR2 YFSETQ. With 6 bases removed from V and 6 bases from J, the gap between germline ends came to 10 bases. This CDR3 contains 13 residues. CDR3 in amino acids: CASTPDSNSPLHF. Here the CDR3 DNA reads TGCGCCAGCACCCCGGACAGTAATTCACCCCTCCACTTT.

This clone has just a few counts. The chain joins TRBV5-5 to TRBJ2-3; 8 bases map to TRBD1. The CDR3 contains 14 residues. Germline CDR1 is SGHKS and CDR2 is YYEKEE (reference sequence). The J segment lost 4 bases and the V segment lost 5 bases, leaving 6 bases of the junction unmatched. The CDR3 DNA follows: TGTGCCAGCAGACCGGGACAGGACCCAGATACGCAGTATTTT. Amino acids: CASRPGQDPDTQYF.

The rearrangement joins TRBV11-2 to TRBJ2-5; perhaps TRBD2 as D (5 bases). The V end was cut by 0 bases, the J end by 7 bases, with 6 bases between. The CDR3 runs 12 residues. The V gene's germline CDR1 is SGHAT and CDR2 FQNNGV. CDR3 nucleotide sequence: TGTGCCAGCAGCTTAGATCGGGGGACCCAGTACTTC. Encoded protein: CASSLDRGTQYF. Based on the CDR3 plus reference TRBV11-2 and TRBJ2-5, the full variable domain is EAGVAQSPRYKIIEKRQSVAFWCNPISGHATLYWYQQILGQGPKLLIQFQNNGVVDDSQLPKDRFSAERLKGVDSTLKIQPAKLEDSAVYLCASSLDRGTQYFGPGTRLLVL.

J is TRBJ2-7 and V is TRBV15, with D perhaps TRBD1 (5 bases). The CDR3 contains 14 residues. Per germline, CDR1 LNHNV and CDR2 YYDKDF (reference sequence). V dropped 0 bases and J dropped 4 bases, with 10 bases sitting between them. The CDR3 DNA follows: TGTGCCACCAGCAGAGATGGCTCAGGGTACGAGCAGTACTTC. Its protein is CATSRDGSGYEQYF.

This chain uses TRBV3-1 (or the pseudogene TRBV3-2) with TRBJ2-4, with 8 positions matching TRBD1. CDR1 and CDR2 (germline): LGHDT, YNNKEL (reference sequence). The V and J ends lost 7 bases and 6 bases, in that order; junction bases with no gene match: 8. This CDR3 spans 14 amino acids. The CDR3 DNA follows: TGTGCCAGCACCGACGGACAGGGTGGAAACATTCAGTACTTC. This translates into CASTDGQGGNIQYF.

V gene TRBV19 combines with J gene TRBJ1-5; 8 nucleotides align to TRBD1. The junction had 6 bases not matched to a gene; V was cut back by 6 bases and J by 2 bases. The V gene's germline CDR1 is LNHDA and CDR2 SQIVND (reference sequence). This CDR3 is 15 amino acids long. This chain's CDR3 is CASRQDRVGNQPQHF. The DNA for the CDR3 is TGTGCCAGTAGGCAGGACAGGGTTGGCAATCAGCCCCAGCATTTT. Looking up the rest from reference TRBV19 and TRBJ1-5 gives the full variable domain: DGGITQSPKYLFRKEGQNVTLSCEQNLNHDAMYWYRQDPGQGLRLIYYSQIVNDFQKGDIAEGYSVSREKKESFPLTVTSAQKNPTAFYLCASRQDRVGNQPQHFGDGTRLSIL.

The count of this clone is one. The chain combines TRBV7-9 with TRBJ2-1, with D perhaps TRBD1 (6 bases). This CDR3 is 15 amino acids long. The germline V and J ends were trimmed by 4 bases and 2 bases, with 12 bases remaining between them. Germline values: CDR1 SEHNR, CDR2 FQNEAQ (reference sequence). The CDR3 coding sequence is TGTGCCAGCAGCTCCAACAGGGTCACCTACAATGAGCAGTTCTTC. Protein product: CASSSNRVTYNEQFF.

J is TRBJ2-2 and V is TRBV18; the D gene is possibly TRBD2 (6 bases). This CDR3 region has 13 residues. Germline V gene data show CDR1 as KGHSH and CDR2 as LQKENI. V was trimmed by 3 bases and J by 7 bases, leaving 9 bases between them. CDR3 bases: TGTGCCAGCTCACCCAGCGGGTACGGGGAGCTGTTTTTT. Amino acid sequence: CASSPSGYGELFF.

The chain links TRBV9 to TRBJ1-1; perhaps TRBD1 as D (5 bases). CDR1 is SGDLS and CDR2 is YYNGEE in the germline V gene. This CDR3 region has 15 residues. V shed 4 bases and J shed 1 base, with 14 bases lying between them. The CDR3 is CASSPEPQENTEAFF. As DNA, the CDR3 is TGTGCCAGCAGCCCGGAACCACAGGAGAACACTGAAGCTTTCTTT.

The V gene is TRBV5-6, the J gene TRBJ2-2, with D possibly being TRBD1 (6 bases). The CDR3 contains 19 residues. Trimming removed 1 base at V and 8 bases at J, with 27 bases between. The V gene's germline CDR1 is SGHDT and CDR2 YYEEEE. In nucleotides, the CDR3 is TGTGCCAGCAGCTTGAATGCAGGGGTTGGTTGGTTGTATCTTGGGGAGCTGTTTTTT. This translates into CASSLNAGVGWLYLGELFF. Supplemented by reference TRBV5-6 and TRBJ2-2, the full variable domain reads DAGVTQSPTHLIKTRGQQVTLRCSPKSGHDTVSWYQQALGQGPQFIFQYYEEEERQRGNFPDRFSGHQFPNYSSELNVNALLLGDSALYLCASSLNAGVGWLYLGELFFGEGSRLTVL.

V is TRBV4-2 and J is TRBJ2-1; 12 bases fit TRBD2. The ends lost 4 bases at V and 5 bases at J; junction bases unmatched: 3. The CDR3 loop spans 15 amino acids. Germline V gene lookup returns CDR1 LGHNA and CDR2 YNFKEQ. Here the CDR3 reads CASSPGLAGNNEQFF. The CDR3 coding sequence is TGTGCCAGCAGCCCAGGACTAGCGGGGAACAATGAGCAGTTCTTC.

This clone was observed a single time. The J gene is TRBJ2-7, the V gene TRBV6-2 or TRBV6-3; TRBD1 agrees at 9 bases. The CDR3 length is 15 residues. Germline assignment: CDR1 MNHEY and CDR2 SVGEGT. Unmatched junction bases numbered 7, after V lost 6 bases and J lost 1 base. The CDR3 reads CASSRWGTGSYEQYF. Here the CDR3 DNA reads TGTGCCAGCAGCAGGTGGGGGACAGGGTCCTACGAGCAGTACTTC.

The CDR3 is CASSPTGGTDTQYF. The CDR3 DNA reads as TGTGCCAGCAGTCCAACAGGGGGCACAGATACGCAGTATTTT. This sequence joins TRBV28 and TRBJ2-3; 7 nucleotides line up with TRBD1. Germline CDR1 reads MDHEN; CDR2 reads SYDVKM. The CDR3 is 14 residues long. J lost 1 base, V lost 5 bases, and 3 bases had no gene match. The full variable domain, in which reference TRBV28 and TRBJ2-3 provide the parts outside the CDR3, is DVKVTQSSRYLVKRTGEKVFLECVQDMDHENMFWYRQDPGLGLRLIYFSYDVKMKEKGDIPEGYSVSREKKERFSLILESASTNQTSMYLCASSPTGGTDTQYFGPGTRLTVL.

In nucleotides, the CDR3 is TGCGCCAGCAGCTTGTATGCAGGGACAGATACGCAGTATTTT. Translated: CASSLYAGTDTQYF. This sequence joins TRBV5-1 and TRBJ2-3; weak D call: TRBD1 (5 bases). Germline V gene sequence: CDR1 SGHRS, CDR2 YFSETQ. Trimming shortened V by 1 base and J by 3 bases, and 9 bases separated the two germline ends. CDR3 length equals 14 residues.

The chain is built from TRBV5-4 and TRBJ1-2; D perhaps matches TRBD1 (5 bases). CDR1 and CDR2 from the germline V gene are SGHNT and YYREEE (reference sequence). Trimming removed 1 base from V and 0 bases from J, with 10 bases in between. This CDR3 contains 15 residues. DNA for the CDR3: TGTGCCAGCAGCTTGCAGGGACTACCTAACTATGGCTACACCTTC. Residues: CASSLQGLPNYGYTF.

The V and J genes are TRBV5-6 and TRBJ1-5; tentative D call: TRBD1 (5 bases). Looked up from germline, CDR1 is SGHDT and CDR2 is YYEEEE. The CDR3 spans 17 residues. Trimming took 1 base from V and 4 from J, leaving 18 bases between them. This CDR3 reads CASSLHPRDGTNQPQHF. The CDR3 nucleotides are TGTGCCAGCAGCTTGCACCCGCGGGACGGGACTAATCAGCCCCAGCATTTT.